Listed here are 15 T cell receptor beta chains from one sample, sequenced in a study of blood T cell repertoires in COVID-19. Profiling relied on immunoSEQ multiplex PCR, and the TCRdb table lists in-frame clones only, not all of them. Counted here are approximately 100,000 clones, roughly 89% occurring once; the ten biggest clones make up 17%. The sequencing sample was made of peripheral blood. The source is a woman of 80 years or more in a cohort sampled during active COVID-19.

CDR3 sequence (DNA): TGTGCCAGCAGCTCCCCCCCCCGGTCTGGGGCCAACGTCCTGACTTTC. This translates into CASSSPPRSGANVLTF. V and J are TRBV21-1 and TRBJ2-6; TRBD2, the table's D call, was not compared with the DNA. TRBV21-1 is shown as a pseudogene. The CDR3 spans 16 residues.

The chain uses TRBV6-5 and TRBJ2-3, with unresolved D. CDR1 is MNHEY and CDR2 is SVGAGI in the germline V gene. The CDR3 contains 12 residues. V was shortened by 10 bases and J by 0 bases, with 8 bases between the two germline ends. CDR3 nucleotides: TGTGCCACCGTCGGTAGCACAGATACGCAGTATTTT. The encoded protein is CATVGSTDTQYF.

This clone was counted only a few times. This chain uses TRBV7-2 with TRBJ2-1, with a tentative D call TRBD2 (5 bases). Germline CDR1 SGHTA, CDR2 FQGNSA. The CDR3 spans 15 residues. Trimming shortened V by 3 bases and J by 8 bases, and 17 bases separated the two germline ends. The CDR3 sequence: CASSLALAGRDEQFF. As DNA, the CDR3 is TGTGCCAGCAGCTTGGCCCTAGCTGGGCGGGATGAGCAGTTCTTC.

The gene calls are TRBV6-2 or TRBV6-3 and TRBJ2-7, with TRBD1 matching 7 bases. There are 15 residues in the CDR3. The germline V gene has CDR1 MNHEY and CDR2 SVGEGT. V lost 4 bases and J lost 0; bases outside the gene matches: 6. CDR3 region: CASSSPGQLSYEQYF. In nucleotides, the CDR3 is TGTGCCAGCAGTTCCCCGGGACAGCTCTCCTACGAGCAGTACTTC.

The chain carries TRBV15 and TRBJ2-1; D unclear. V gave up 2 bases and J gave up 8 bases, with 13 bases separating them. Germline loops: CDR1 LNHNV, CDR2 YYDKDF (reference sequence). CDR3 length: 14 amino acids. As DNA, the CDR3 is TGTGCCACCAGCAGATTTATATCCCGTGATGAGCAGTTCTTC. Amino acids: CATSRFISRDEQFF.

The CDR3 loop is CASTLGQGNTGELFF. In nucleotides, the CDR3 is TGTGCCAGCACTTTGGGACAGGGGAACACCGGGGAGCTGTTTTTT. The V call is TRBV7-9, the J call TRBJ2-2, with TRBD1 matching 9 bases. Trimming at V came to 7 bases and at J to 1 base, leaving 4 bases not matched to a gene. Germline loops: CDR1 SEHNR, CDR2 FQNEAQ (reference sequence). The CDR3 has 15 amino acids.

V usage is TRBV2 and J usage is TRBJ2-2, with 9 bases matching TRBD1. This CDR3 is 15 amino acids long. J lost 4 bases, V lost 7 bases, and 7 bases had no gene match. Germline V CDR1 and CDR2: SNHLY, FYNNEI. The CDR3, as DNA: TGTGCCAGCAAGAACGGACAGGGGAGCACCGGGGAGCTGTTTTTT. Protein: CASKNGQGSTGELFF.

The J gene is TRBJ2-1, the V gene TRBV6-4; weak D call: TRBD2 (5 bases). This CDR3 has 15 amino acids. Trimming left V 6 bases short and J 5 bases short, with 17 bases between. Per the germline V gene, CDR1 is MRHNA and CDR2 is SNTAGT. The CDR3 protein is CASSLTGGRNNEQFF. CDR3 DNA: TGTGCCAGCAGCCTGACTGGCGGGCGAAACAATGAGCAGTTCTTC.

This clone was seen a single time. The J gene is TRBJ2-4, the V gene TRBV6-5, with D possibly TRBD2 on 5 matching bases. Per germline, CDR1 MNHEY and CDR2 SVGAGI. V lost 7 bases to trimming and J lost 4 bases, with 14 bases between them. The CDR3 is 14 residues long. The CDR3 loop reads CASIKRALKNIQYF. CDR3 nucleotide sequence: TGTGCCAGCATAAAGAGGGCATTGAAAAACATTCAGTACTTC.

The chain is built from TRBV28 and TRBJ1-1; 7 positions agree with TRBD1. The trim removed 3 bases at V and 1 base at J, leaving 8 bases unmatched. The CDR3 covers 16 residues. From germline, CDR1 is MDHEN and CDR2 SYDVKM. The CDR3 loop reads CASSLLSYRGNTEAFF. The CDR3 DNA follows: TGTGCCAGCAGTTTGCTCAGTTACAGGGGGAACACTGAAGCTTTCTTT.

This chain links TRBV10-3 with TRBJ1-1, with D maybe TRBD1 (6 bases). In germline, CDR1 is ENHRY, CDR2 SYGVKD. The V and J ends lost 6 bases and 5 bases respectively, with 19 bases between them. This CDR3 region has 15 residues. The DNA of the CDR3 is TGTGCCATCAGGGACTGGGACACCGGGGGGACTGAAGCTTTCTTT. Protein product: CAIRDWDTGGTEAFF.

V is TRBV4-2 and J is TRBJ1-5; D is unclear. The CDR3 covers 14 residues. Per germline, CDR1 LGHNA and CDR2 YNFKEQ. Trimming left V 0 bases short and J 8 bases short, with 11 bases between. The CDR3 sequence is CASSQDASGKPQHF. The CDR3 DNA reads TGTGCCAGCAGCCAAGATGCCTCCGGGAAGCCCCAGCATTTT.

The chain recombines TRBV27 with TRBJ2-7; 15 bases map to TRBD2. V gave up 4 bases and J gave up 0 bases; unmatched junction bases: 10. Germline V CDR1 and CDR2: MNHEY, SMNVEV (reference sequence). The CDR3 covers 19 residues. DNA of the CDR3: TGTGCCAGCAGTTCTTCATGGGGGACTAGCGGGGGGCACTCCTACGAGCAGTACTTC. Translated: CASSSSWGTSGGHSYEQYF.

The chain carries TRBV3-1 (or the pseudogene TRBV3-2) and TRBJ1-5; a weak D match, TRBD1 (5 bases). The germline V gene encodes CDR1 LGHDT and CDR2 YNNKEL (reference sequence). V gave up 2 bases and J gave up 5 bases, with 7 bases separating them. The CDR3 has 13 residues. The CDR3 nucleotides are TGTGCCAGCAGCCAAAGCAGGGATCAGCCCCAGCATTTT. Its protein is CASSQSRDQPQHF.

The chain carries TRBV28 and TRBJ2-7; D perhaps matches TRBD2 (6 bases). Germline assignment: CDR1 MDHEN and CDR2 SYDVKM. The CDR3 has 14 amino acids. The ends were cut back, 6 bases at V and 0 bases at J, with 12 bases in the middle. The CDR3 coding sequence is TGTGCCAGCAGACCCGGGACTGACTCCTACGAGCAGTACTTC. It specifies CASRPGTDSYEQYF.